This T cell receptor beta chain was captured in a study of regulatory T cells in long-lasting Graves disease. Study-wide context: Prior antithyroid drug treatment in newly diagnosed Graves' patients lasted under 3 months.

Investigators prepared the TCR beta libraries by applying iRepertoire HTBI primers and Arm-PCR of CDR3 regions. TCRdb re-called the multiplex PCR reads through MiXCR, storing one row per CDR3 protein. The sample comprises 510,000 or so distinct CDR3 sequences, about 12% of which are singletons, and roughly 8.9% rests with the top ten. This clonotype has a count of ten or more. The CDR3 runs to 13 residues. V dropped 1 base and J dropped 4 bases, with 8 bases sitting between them. Sample time point: newly diagnosed GD, antithyroid drugs for less than 3 months. Making the TCR library involved RNA that had been extracted from PBMCs. This sample also belongs to another study, concerning T cells in Graves' hyperthyroidism and ophthalmopathy. That source notes: Criteria for exclusion of patients were uncontrolled infection, other autoimmune disease, pregnancy or lactation. First-round RT-PCR with HTBI primers amplified the TCR CDR3 region.

This chain connects TRBV12-3 or TRBV12-4 to TRBJ2-7; TRBD1 is a possible D gene (6 bases). The specimen was peripheral blood mononuclear cells (PBMCs), collected at new diagnosis, from a patient treated with antithyroid drugs. This clonotype originated in a woman aged 25 to 45 with Graves disease. This CDR3 is CASSLGDIYEQYF. The CDR3 DNA reads TGTGCCAGCAGTTTAGGGGACATATACGAGCAGTACTTC.